This entry concerns a single TCR beta chain. The antigen is unknown. Produced via immunoSEQ multiplex PCR; TCRdb's table is partial and in-frame only. The repertoire holds about 260,000 clones, with 90% as singletons. This record belongs to a study of cytomegalovirus exposure and HLA in healthy donors. Background on the study: The 95 to 150 validation repertoires used the same platform as the 666 first-cohort repertoires, a later analysis reported. Study-level findings and limits: Reportedly, cytomegalovirus status was diagnosed with high sensitivity and specificity. Cytomegalovirus-associated TCR beta chains were listed, numbering 164. In vitro work confirmed that a few CMV-associated chains recognize CMV antigens.

This CDR3 has 14 residues. After removal of 7 bases from V and 2 bases from J, the junction contained 3 bases not matched to a gene. CDR1 SGHVS and CDR2 FNYEAQ come from the germline V gene. The specimen sequenced was PBMCs. The clonotype was recovered from a woman aged 25 to 39 in good health and CMV-seronegative. The chain carries TRBV7-6 and TRBJ2-5; 11 positions match TRBD2. CDR3 coding DNA: TGTGCCAGCAACCCTAGCGGGAGGCAAGAGACCCAGTACTTC. Residues: CASNPSGRQETQYF.